This is a list of T cell receptor beta chains from one sample in a study of blood T cell repertoires in COVID-19. Here immunoSEQ multiplex PCR was the method, and the copy in TCRdb shows in-frame clones only, minus some. This table has around 44,000 clones, approximately 90% appearing once. Source material: peripheral blood. The receptors were gathered from a human donor in a cohort sampled during active COVID-19. The CDR3 runs from the conserved cysteine through the conserved F or W. Each record gives: V gene, clone size, D gene, J gene, CDR3 protein, CDR3 DNA. A D gene is named only where the DNA matches it firmly. Some rows have no size entry. The others give once, few or many, or a class for an expanded clone.

v_gene: TRBV7-8
abundance: NA
d_gene: NA
j_gene: TRBJ1-1
CDR3aa: CASSLEGVRRMNTEAFF
CDR3nt: TGTGCCAGCAGCTTAGAAGGCGTGCGGCGGATGAACACTGAAGCTTTCTTT

v_gene: TRBV12-3/TRBV12-4
abundance: NA
d_gene: NA
j_gene: TRBJ2-7
CDR3aa: CASSPLRDEQYF
CDR3nt: TGTGCCAGCAGTCCACTTCGGGACGAGCAGTACTTC

v_gene: TRBV3-1/TRBV3-2
abundance: NA
d_gene: NA
j_gene: TRBJ1-3
CDR3aa: CASSPQASSGNTIYF
CDR3nt: TGTGCCAGCAGCCCTCAGGCGAGCTCTGGAAACACCATATATTTT

v_gene: TRBV7-8
abundance: once
d_gene: TRBD2
j_gene: TRBJ2-1
CDR3aa: CASSARLAGGLKNEQFF
CDR3nt: TGTGCCAGCAGCGCACGACTAGCGGGAGGGCTAAAGAATGAGCAGTTCTTC

v_gene: TRBV5-4
abundance: NA
d_gene: NA
j_gene: TRBJ1-2
CDR3aa: CASSLDSPGDYGYTF
CDR3nt: TGTGCCAGCAGCTTGGACTCGCCGGGGGATTATGGCTACACCTTC

v_gene: TRBV4-3
abundance: few
d_gene: TRBD2
j_gene: TRBJ2-5
CDR3aa: CASSPTSGTQETQYF
CDR3nt: TGCGCCAGCAGCCCGACTAGCGGGACGCAAGAGACCCAGTACTTC

v_gene: TRBV4-3
abundance: once
d_gene: NA
j_gene: TRBJ2-2
CDR3aa: CASSQELANTGELFF
CDR3nt: TGCGCCAGCAGCCAAGAACTAGCCAACACCGGGGAGCTGTTTTTT

v_gene: TRBV5-3
abundance: NA
d_gene: TRBD1
j_gene: TRBJ1-1
CDR3aa: CARSCRDRVSRGLNTEAFF
CDR3nt: TGTGCCAGAAGCTGCCGGGACAGGGTTTCCAGAGGGTTGAACACTGAAGCTTTCTTT

v_gene: TRBV10-3
abundance: NA
d_gene: TRBD1
j_gene: TRBJ2-3
CDR3aa: CAVPGTGTDTQYF
CDR3nt: TGTGCCGTCCCCGGGACAGGCACAGATACGCAGTATTTT

v_gene: TRBV5-4
abundance: NA
d_gene: TRBD1
j_gene: TRBJ2-1
CDR3aa: CASSSGTVSYNEQFF
CDR3nt: TGTGCCAGCAGCTCAGGGACAGTCTCCTACAATGAGCAGTTCTTC

v_gene: TRBV6-5
abundance: once
d_gene: NA
j_gene: TRBJ2-7
CDR3aa: CASNPPGGYEQYF
CDR3nt: TGTGCCAGCAACCCCCCCGGGGGATACGAGCAGTACTTC

v_gene: TRBV5-5
abundance: NA
d_gene: NA
j_gene: TRBJ2-7
CDR3aa: CASSPVEGSGEQYF
CDR3nt: TGTGCCAGCAGCCCGGTCGAGGGTTCGGGCGAGCAGTACTTC

v_gene: TRBV12-3/TRBV12-4
abundance: NA
d_gene: TRBD2
j_gene: TRBJ2-7
CDR3aa: CASSFSGVDEQYF
CDR3nt: TGTGCCAGCAGCTTCAGCGGGGTCGACGAGCAGTACTTC

v_gene: TRBV11-2
abundance: NA
d_gene: TRBD1
j_gene: TRBJ2-3
CDR3aa: CASSIAGTGHKTDTQYF
CDR3nt: TGTGCCAGCAGCATAGCCGGGACAGGACATAAAACAGATACGCAGTATTTT